This T cell receptor beta chain is from a study of blood T cell repertoires in COVID-19. The sample holds a few counts of this clone. CDR3 length: 14 amino acids. Per the germline V gene, CDR1 is SGHTA and CDR2 is FQGTGA. V was shortened by 5 bases and J by 4 bases, with 14 bases between the two germline ends. Per the study methods: From reference gene primer amplification, estimates of nucleated cell counts were derived. Clones were read by immunoSEQ multiplex PCR, and TCRdb kept only the in-frame ones, dropping some. Clonal size and the V and J genes are those of that table, whereas D and trimming came from the DNA. The sample has 180,000 or so clones; 80% to 85% are singletons.

The chain carries TRBV7-3 and TRBJ2-5, with D possibly being TRBD2 (5 bases). The origin of this receptor is a human donor with acute or convalescent COVID-19. The donor label of this sample is uncertain. Sequencing input: peripheral blood. In DNA form, the CDR3 reads TGTGCCAGCAGCGCCCAGACGGGAAGAGAGACCCAGTACTTC. This gives the protein CASSAQTGRETQYF.